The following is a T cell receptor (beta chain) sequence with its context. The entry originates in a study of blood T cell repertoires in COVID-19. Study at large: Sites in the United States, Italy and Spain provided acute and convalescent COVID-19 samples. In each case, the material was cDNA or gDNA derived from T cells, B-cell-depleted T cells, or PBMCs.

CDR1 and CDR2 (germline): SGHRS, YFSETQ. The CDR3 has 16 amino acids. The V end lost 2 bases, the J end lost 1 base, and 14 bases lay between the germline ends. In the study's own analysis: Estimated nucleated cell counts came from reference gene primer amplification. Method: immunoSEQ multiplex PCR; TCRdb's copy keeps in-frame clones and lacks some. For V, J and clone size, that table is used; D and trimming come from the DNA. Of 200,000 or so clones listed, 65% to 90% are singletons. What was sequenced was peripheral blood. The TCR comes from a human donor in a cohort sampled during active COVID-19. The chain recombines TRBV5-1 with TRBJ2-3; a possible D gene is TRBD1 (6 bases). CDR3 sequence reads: CASSFNPKGGTDTQYF. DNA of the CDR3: TGCGCCAGCAGCTTTAACCCCAAGGGGGGCACAGATACGCAGTATTTT.